Listed below are T cell receptor beta chains from one sample, sequenced in a study of T cells in Graves' hyperthyroidism and ophthalmopathy. TCRdb reanalysed the multiplex PCR reads using MiXCR and keeps one entry per CDR3 protein. This sample has 300,000 to 450,000 distinct CDR3 sequences, with 15% to 20% found just once. The sample consisted of blood. All receptors derive from a woman aged 40 to 50 with Graves' ophthalmopathy. CDR3s include the opening cysteine and the closing phenylalanine or tryptophan. Fields, in order: J gene, D gene, clone size, V gene, CDR3 DNA, CDR3 protein. The D gene is left open where the match is weak. Clone size is shown for a subset of rows, as once, few, many or a class of expanded clone.

j_call: TRBJ2-3; d_call: NA; clone_size: many; v_call: TRBV15; cdr3_nt: TGTGCCACCAGCCCAAAGGACAGTACAGATACGCAGTATTTT; cdr3_aa: CATSPKDSTDTQYF
j_call: TRBJ1-1; d_call: TRBD1; clone_size: many; v_call: TRBV7-6; cdr3_nt: TGTGCCAGCAGCCTGACAGGGGAGGGCACTGAAGCTTTCTTT; cdr3_aa: CASSLTGEGTEAFF
j_call: TRBJ2-3; d_call: NA; clone_size: many; v_call: TRBV7-8; cdr3_nt: TGTGCCAGCAGCTTAGCTCCCGAGGGGGATACGCAGTATTTT; cdr3_aa: CASSLAPEGDTQYF
j_call: TRBJ2-1; d_call: NA; clone_size: many; v_call: TRBV12-3/TRBV12-4; cdr3_nt: TGTGCCAGCAGTTTAGGAGGTTCTAACAATGAGCAGTTCTTC; cdr3_aa: CASSLGGSNNEQFF
j_call: TRBJ1-1; d_call: NA; clone_size: many; v_call: TRBV20-1; cdr3_nt: TGCAGTGCTAGATACCTCAGCGGAAATGAAGCTTTCTTT; cdr3_aa: CSARYLSGNEAFF
j_call: TRBJ2-2; d_call: NA; clone_size: many; v_call: TRBV6-1; cdr3_nt: TGTGCCAGCAGAGCCCGACTAGCCGGGGAGCTGTTTTTT; cdr3_aa: CASRARLAGELFF
j_call: TRBJ2-5; d_call: TRBD2; clone_size: NA; v_call: TRBV9; cdr3_nt: TGTGCCAGCAGAGACGAAACTAGCGGAGCCGGGACCCAGTACTTC; cdr3_aa: CASRDETSGAGTQYF
j_call: TRBJ2-2; d_call: TRBD2; clone_size: many; v_call: TRBV14; cdr3_nt: TGTGCCAGCAGCCAGATCGGACTAGCGGAATTCACCGGGGAGCTGTTTTTT; cdr3_aa: CASSQIGLAEFTGELFF
j_call: TRBJ2-7; d_call: TRBD1; clone_size: many; v_call: TRBV5-1; cdr3_nt: TGCGCCAGCAGCTTGGTTTCAGGGGGTCCCTACGAGCAGTACTTC; cdr3_aa: CASSLVSGGPYEQYF
j_call: TRBJ1-2; d_call: NA; clone_size: many; v_call: TRBV28; cdr3_nt: TGTGCCAGCAGTAGACTAACAGGGTTAGGCTACACCTTC; cdr3_aa: CASSRLTGLGYTF
j_call: TRBJ2-2; d_call: TRBD2; clone_size: many; v_call: TRBV6-4; cdr3_nt: TGTGCCAGCAGTCCGCTAGCGGGAGTCACCGGGGAGCTGTTTTTT; cdr3_aa: CASSPLAGVTGELFF
j_call: TRBJ2-7; d_call: NA; clone_size: NA; v_call: TRBV2; cdr3_nt: TGTGCCGGTGGAGAGTCCTACTACGAGCAGTACTTC; cdr3_aa: CAGGESYYEQYF
j_call: TRBJ2-5; d_call: NA; clone_size: many; v_call: TRBV15; cdr3_nt: TGTGCCACCAGCAGAGATTCGGACTCGACCCAGTACTTC; cdr3_aa: CATSRDSDSTQYF
j_call: TRBJ1-1; d_call: NA; clone_size: NA; v_call: TRBV13; cdr3_nt: TGTGCCAGCAGCTCACCCAGGGAGAACACTGAAGCTTTCTTT; cdr3_aa: CASSSPRENTEAFF
j_call: TRBJ1-1; d_call: NA; clone_size: many; v_call: TRBV2; cdr3_nt: TGTGCCAGCAGTGCACGAGATGTGACCCGGAGGACTGAAGCTTTCTTT; cdr3_aa: CASSARDVTRRTEAFF
j_call: TRBJ2-7; d_call: TRBD2; clone_size: many; v_call: TRBV12-3/TRBV12-4; cdr3_nt: TGTGCCAGCAGTTCTAGACTAGCGGGAGTGGTCGAGCAGTACTTC; cdr3_aa: CASSSRLAGVVEQYF
j_call: TRBJ2-5; d_call: TRBD2; clone_size: NA; v_call: TRBV28; cdr3_nt: TGTGCCAGCAGCCCTAGCGGGACCTACCAAGAGACCCAGTACTTC; cdr3_aa: CASSPSGTYQETQYF
j_call: TRBJ1-1; d_call: NA; clone_size: NA; v_call: TRBV28; cdr3_nt: TGTGCCAGCAGTTGGGGGGCCGGCAACACTGAAGCTTTCTTT; cdr3_aa: CASSWGAGNTEAFF
j_call: TRBJ1-2; d_call: NA; clone_size: many; v_call: TRBV7-9; cdr3_nt: TGTGCCAGCAGCCCCGGGACCGGTTATGGCTACACCTTC; cdr3_aa: CASSPGTGYGYTF
j_call: TRBJ2-5; d_call: NA; clone_size: many; v_call: TRBV6-2/TRBV6-3; cdr3_nt: TGTGCCAGCAGTTACTCTTACAGTCAAGAGACCCAGTACTTC; cdr3_aa: CASSYSYSQETQYF
j_call: TRBJ2-6; d_call: NA; clone_size: few; v_call: TRBV5-1; cdr3_nt: TGCGCCAGCATACCGGGGGGCAGGGACTCTGGGGCCAACGTCCTGACTTTC; cdr3_aa: CASIPGGRDSGANVLTF
j_call: TRBJ2-5; d_call: NA; clone_size: many; v_call: TRBV28; cdr3_nt: TGTGCCAGCAGTTCAATTCGTGACGATCTGGGGGAGACCCAGTACTTC; cdr3_aa: CASSSIRDDLGETQYF
j_call: TRBJ2-7; d_call: TRBD1; clone_size: many; v_call: TRBV28; cdr3_nt: TGTGCCAGCAGTTCAGGAGCGAGGGGGCCCTCCGAGCAGTACTTC; cdr3_aa: CASSSGARGPSEQYF
j_call: TRBJ2-2; d_call: NA; clone_size: NA; v_call: TRBV19; cdr3_nt: TGTGCCAGTAGTACTAGTACCGGGGAGCTGTTTTTT; cdr3_aa: CASSTSTGELFF
j_call: TRBJ2-7; d_call: NA; clone_size: many; v_call: TRBV12-3/TRBV12-4; cdr3_nt: TGTGCCAGCAGTTTAGACTTCCGGCGGATGGGCTCCTACGAGCAGTACTTC; cdr3_aa: CASSLDFRRMGSYEQYF
j_call: TRBJ2-7; d_call: TRBD2; clone_size: many; v_call: TRBV12-3/TRBV12-4; cdr3_nt: TGTGCCAGCAGTTTTCTAGCGGGGCCATACGAGCAGTACTTC; cdr3_aa: CASSFLAGPYEQYF
j_call: TRBJ2-5; d_call: NA; clone_size: NA; v_call: TRBV2; cdr3_nt: TGTGCCAGCAGCGGTGGTACGGACCCCGTGGCGACCCAGTACTTC; cdr3_aa: CASSGGTDPVATQYF
j_call: TRBJ1-3; d_call: NA; clone_size: many; v_call: TRBV6-1; cdr3_nt: TGTGCCAGCAGGGCAAAAGCATACTCTGGAAACACCATATATTTT; cdr3_aa: CASRAKAYSGNTIYF
j_call: TRBJ1-2; d_call: NA; clone_size: many; v_call: TRBV2; cdr3_nt: TGTGCCAGCAGTGAAGAGGGGTATGGCTACACCTTC; cdr3_aa: CASSEEGYGYTF